This T cell receptor beta chain came from a study of sequential checkpoint blockade in melanoma. The germline gives CDR1 SGDLS, CDR2 YYNGEE. CDR3 length: 13 residues. The trim removed 4 bases at V and 15 bases at J, leaving 13 bases unmatched. Sequenced by immunoSEQ multiplex PCR; TCRdb stores in-frame clones only, minus some. The sample yields under 7,000 clones, 87% seen once. The treatment is: randomized to nivolumab then ipilimumab (arm A) or the reverse (arm B). This clonotype originated in a human donor with melanoma. The source material was CD8+ T cells sorted from blood (inferred from file names), sampled from a patient given nivolumab and ipilimumab in sequence. The V and J genes are TRBV9 and TRBJ2-1; 7 bases are a match to TRBD2. The CDR3 here is CASSTGLGEGLFF. The CDR3 DNA follows: TGTGCCAGCAGCACGGGGTTGGGGGAGGGATTGTTCTTC.